The 23 T cell receptor beta chains in this list originate from one sample, sequenced in a study of shared clonotypes between healthy human individuals. This table comes from immunoSEQ multiplex PCR, and its TCRdb copy is limited to in-frame clones, with some not included. The sample has around 500,000 clones, 65% to 85% seen once. Sequencing was carried out using PBMCs. The source is a woman in her thirties or forties in good health. Some clones in this sample may be carry-over from other donors' samples.

This chain connects TRBV5-4 to TRBJ2-7; 8 bases fit TRBD1. From germline, CDR1 is SGHNT and CDR2 YYREEE (reference sequence). CDR3 length equals 15 residues. V trimming: 3 bases; J trimming: 4 bases; junction bases outside the gene matches: 9. CDR3 in DNA: TGTGCCAGCAGCTCCACCGACAGGGGTGGGTACGAGCAGTACTTC. It encodes CASSSTDRGGYEQYF.

The V and J genes are TRBV5-4 and TRBJ2-5, with D maybe TRBD2 (7 bases). The end of the DNA fits TRBJ2-7 better, so the J call may be wrong. CDR3 length: 14 amino acids. Germline CDR1 SGHNT, CDR2 YYREEE (reference sequence). CDR3: CASRPTGEGVEQYF. In DNA, the CDR3 is TGTGCCAGCAGACCTACGGGGGAGGGGGTCGAGCAGTACTTC.

This clone was counted a few times. V is TRBV5-1 and J is TRBJ1-1; a weak D match, TRBD1 (5 bases). Germline V gene lookup returns CDR1 SGHRS and CDR2 YFSETQ. The CDR3 has 16 amino acids. Trimming took off 0 bases at V and 2 bases at J, with 14 bases between the two ends. For the CDR3, the DNA is TGCGCCAGCAGCTTGGCGGGACTTCTTCATAACACTGAAGCTTTCTTT. This gives the protein CASSLAGLLHNTEAFF.

Turning to this clone: A read error may produce the germline difference seen at one junction end. CDR3 bases: TGTGCCAGCAGCCTAGCACGTATTCCGGGAGGGCCTTACAATGAGCAGTTCTTC. Translating it yields CASSLARIPGGPYNEQFF. The genes are TRBV7-9 and TRBJ2-1; TRBD2 matches 8 bases. This CDR3 is 18 amino acids long. Germline V gene data show CDR1 as SEHNR and CDR2 as FQNEAQ (reference sequence).

The chain uses TRBV5-6 and TRBJ2-5; no definite D call. The germline CDR1 and CDR2 sequences are SGHDT and YYEEEE. Trimming removed 3 bases at V and 5 bases at J, with 8 bases between. The length of the CDR3 is 12 residues. The CDR3 coding sequence is TGTGCCAGCAGCTCCAGGTGGGAGACCCAGTACTTC. It codes for CASSSRWETQYF.

The chain uses TRBV27 and TRBJ2-7; 10 nucleotides align to TRBD2. Germline V gene data show CDR1 as MNHEY and CDR2 as SMNVEV (reference sequence). J lost 6 bases, V lost 0 bases, and 8 bases had no gene match. The CDR3 has 16 amino acids. The CDR3 region has the DNA TGTGCCAGCAGTTTATCGCGGGCTAGCGGGGGCGGCGAGCAGTACTTC. Translated: CASSLSRASGGGEQYF.

Concerning this clone: Compared with germline, one end of the junction differs, possibly owing to a read error. The CDR3 region is CASSWGANVLAF. In DNA form, the CDR3 reads TGTGCCAGCAGCTGGGGGGCCAACGTCCTGGCTTTC. The rearrangement joins TRBV11-2 to TRBJ2-6, with D possibly called TRBD1 or TRBD2 (6 bases each). Germline-derived CDR1 and CDR2 are SGHAT and FQNNGV. This CDR3 contains 12 residues.

As for this clone: With a far larger clone one base away, a read error is the likely cause. The CDR3 carries no conserved terminal phenylalanine or tryptophan, so it likely arises from a read error. The gene calls are TRBV4-3 and TRBJ1-2; D gene ambiguous. Trimming stripped 0 bases from V and 1 base from J, with 6 bases between. The CDR3 runs 14 residues. Germline V gives CDR1 LGHNA, CDR2 YSLEER. The CDR3 DNA follows: TGCGCCAGCAGCCAAGACAGGAGTAACTATGGCTACACCCTC. Encoded protein: CASSQDRSNYGYTL.

The chain couples TRBV28 to TRBJ1-4; the match to TRBD1 covers 7 bases. The trim removed 2 bases at V and 5 bases at J, leaving 11 bases unmatched. Germline values: CDR1 MDHEN, CDR2 SYDVKM. This CDR3 has 17 amino acids. DNA of the CDR3: TGTGCCAGCAGTTTAGGGGGGGGGACAGCTCTGAATGAAAAACTGTTTTTT. Encoded protein: CASSLGGGTALNEKLFF.

V gene TRBV28 combines with J gene TRBJ1-1; 10 nucleotides match TRBD1. This CDR3 contains 14 residues. The V gene end was trimmed by 6 bases and the J gene end by 8 bases; junction bases not matched to a gene: 9. Germline lookup yields CDR1 MDHEN and CDR2 SYDVKM. The CDR3 sequence is CASSLGQGRREAFF. The CDR3 DNA reads as TGTGCCAGCAGCCTGGGACAGGGGAGGAGAGAAGCTTTCTTT.

This clone occurred once. This CDR3 reads CASSLGVRVGETQYF. The CDR3 nucleotides read TGTGCCAGCAGCTTAGGGGTCAGGGTAGGGGAGACCCAGTACTTC. The rearrangement uses TRBV7-7 and TRBJ2-5; maybe TRBD1 (5 bases). The CDR3 contains 15 residues. Trimming removed 1 base from V and 5 bases from J, with 14 bases in between. Germline assignment: CDR1 SSHAT and CDR2 FNYEAQ (reference sequence).

The chain couples TRBV4-2 to TRBJ2-7; D might be TRBD1 (5 bases). CDR3 length: 14 amino acids. Germline lookup yields CDR1 LGHNA and CDR2 YNFKEQ. The V gene lost 4 bases and the J gene lost 2 bases, with 12 bases spanning the gap. The CDR3 loop is CASSPYTGTYEQYF. The CDR3 bases are TGTGCCAGCAGCCCGTATACAGGTACCTACGAGCAGTACTTC.

This chain links TRBV30 with TRBJ1-6; D unclear. Trimming cost V 2 bases and J 4 bases, with 6 bases left between them. The CDR3 contains 13 residues. From germline, CDR1 is GTSNPN and CDR2 SVGIG (reference sequence). CDR3 region: CAWSTAYNSPLHF. The CDR3 coding sequence is TGTGCCTGGAGTACGGCATATAATTCACCCCTCCACTTT.

Worth noting for this clone: The sample holds other DNA sequences that translate to the same CDR3. This chain links TRBV29-1 with TRBJ2-5; 7 bases match TRBD1. With V trimmed by 7 bases and J by 2 bases, 4 bases remained unmatched. The CDR3 length is 12 residues. Germline CDR1 SQVTM, CDR2 ANQGSEA. The CDR3 is CSAGDRQETQYF. CDR3 nucleotide sequence: TGCAGCGCCGGGGACAGACAAGAGACCCAGTACTTC. The full variable domain, its missing parts supplied by reference TRBV29-1 and TRBJ2-5, is SAVISQKPSRDICQRGTSLTIQCQVDSQVTMMFWYRQQPGQSLTLIATANQGSEATYESGFVIDKFPISRPNLTFSTLTVSNMSPEDSSIYLCSAGDRQETQYFGPGTRLLVL.

This clone appeared a few times. V and J are TRBV5-4 and TRBJ2-7; 11 nucleotides align to TRBD1. After removal of 5 bases from V and 3 bases from J, the junction contained 4 bases not matched to a gene. The CDR3 sequence is 14 residues long. Germline values: CDR1 SGHNT, CDR2 YYREEE (reference sequence). The CDR3 region has the DNA TGTGCCAGCAGAAGCGGGACAGGGGGCTACGAGCAGTACTTC. Translating it yields CASRSGTGGYEQYF. Full variable domain (outside the CDR3, taken from reference TRBV5-4 and TRBJ2-7): ETGVTQSPTHLIKTRGQQVTLRCSSQSGHNTVSWYQQALGQGPQFIFQYYREEENGRGNFPPRFSGLQFPNYSSELNVNALELDDSALYLCASRSGTGGYEQYFGPGTRLTVT.

The chain has TRBV18 and TRBJ1-5; 9 bases agree with TRBD1. Germline trimming cut 0 bases from V and 6 bases from J; bases unmatched to any gene: 3. This CDR3 is built from 15 residues. CDR1 KGHSH and CDR2 LQKENI come from the germline V gene. DNA of the CDR3: TGTGCCAGCTCACCACCGACAGGGGGAGGTCAGCCCCAGCATTTT. Translating it yields CASSPPTGGGQPQHF. Full variable domain (remainder filled in from reference TRBV18 and TRBJ1-5): NAGVMQNPRHLVRRRGQEARLRCSPMKGHSHVYWYRQLPEEGLKFMVYLQKENIIDESGMPKERFSAEFPKEGPSILRIQQVVRGDSAAYFCASSPPTGGGQPQHFGDGTRLSIL.

This clone was detected only a few times. J is TRBJ2-7 and V is TRBV7-9; the match to TRBD2 covers 11 bases. Trimming at V came to 0 bases and at J to 3 bases, leaving 4 bases not matched to a gene. The CDR3 sequence is 16 residues long. The germline V gene has CDR1 SEHNR and CDR2 FQNEAQ (reference sequence). CDR3 sequence: CASSLALAGGFYEQYF. The CDR3 region has the DNA TGTGCCAGCAGCTTAGCCCTAGCGGGAGGCTTCTACGAGCAGTACTTC. The full variable domain, with the rest looked up from reference TRBV7-9 and TRBJ2-7, is DTGVSQNPRHKITKRGQNVTFRCDPISEHNRLYWYRQTLGQGPEFLTYFQNEAQLEKSRLLSDRFSAERPKGSFSTLEIQRTEQGDSAMYLCASSLALAGGFYEQYFGPGTRLTVT.

This chain uses TRBV7-2 with TRBJ2-1, with a possible D match to TRBD1 (5 bases). The CDR3 loop spans 15 amino acids. Trimming removed 1 base from V and 4 bases from J, with 11 bases in between. Germline V gene sequence: CDR1 SGHTA, CDR2 FQGNSA. CDR3 region: CASSLGSGLYNEQFF. The CDR3 coding sequence is TGTGCCAGCAGCTTAGGTTCAGGGCTTTACAATGAGCAGTTCTTC.

In the case of this clone: A single base is all that separates this from a far larger clone, so a read error is likely. In the same sample, other DNA sequences code for this CDR3. This chain uses TRBV28 with TRBJ2-2, with a possible D match to TRBD1 (5 bases). The V gene lost 10 bases and the J gene lost 0 bases, with 9 bases spanning the gap. The CDR3 loop spans 13 amino acids. The germline V gene has CDR1 MDHEN and CDR2 SYDVKM. The CDR3 sequence: CATDSSNTGELFF. The CDR3 coding sequence is TGTGCCACCGACAGCTCGAACACCGGGGAGCTGTTTTTT.

Only one count was recorded for this clone. The J gene is TRBJ1-1, the V gene TRBV10-3, with D perhaps matching TRBD1 (5 bases). Germline CDR1 is ENHRY and CDR2 is SYGVKD. The CDR3 consists of 14 residues. The V gene lost 0 bases and the J gene lost 5 bases, with 10 bases spanning the gap. CDR3 residues: CAISESQGRTEAFF. The CDR3 DNA reads TGTGCCATCAGTGAGTCGCAGGGTAGGACTGAAGCTTTCTTT.

With respect to this clone: A single base separates this from a much larger clone, so it may be a read error. The chain is built from TRBV4-1 and TRBJ2-1; D possibly corresponds to TRBD2 (5 bases). V was cut by 1 base and J by 7 bases, with 11 bases left in between. The CDR3 loop spans 14 amino acids. Germline CDR1 reads MGHRA; CDR2 reads YSYEKL. The CDR3 nucleotides read TGCGCCAGCAGCCAAGCTCGGGGTAAGAATGAGCAGTTCTTC. Translated, it gives CASSQARGKNEQFF.

The chain links TRBV19 to TRBJ1-1; D perhaps matches TRBD1 (5 bases). Germline values: CDR1 LNHDA, CDR2 SQIVND (reference sequence). The CDR3 runs 15 residues. The ends were cut back, 4 bases at V and 0 bases at J, with 12 bases in the middle. CDR3 DNA: TGTGCCAGTAGTACGCAGGGAGGGCTGAACACTGAAGCTTTCTTT. It specifies CASSTQGGLNTEAFF.

The chain has TRBV6-5 and TRBJ1-1, with D possibly being TRBD1 (5 bases). Germline V CDR1 and CDR2: MNHEY, SVGAGI. The CDR3 loop spans 14 amino acids. Trimming removed 6 bases at V and 3 bases at J, with 14 bases between. CDR3 loop: CASSPRGSHTEAFF. CDR3 DNA sequence: TGTGCCAGCAGCCCTAGGGGCAGCCACACTGAAGCTTTCTTT.